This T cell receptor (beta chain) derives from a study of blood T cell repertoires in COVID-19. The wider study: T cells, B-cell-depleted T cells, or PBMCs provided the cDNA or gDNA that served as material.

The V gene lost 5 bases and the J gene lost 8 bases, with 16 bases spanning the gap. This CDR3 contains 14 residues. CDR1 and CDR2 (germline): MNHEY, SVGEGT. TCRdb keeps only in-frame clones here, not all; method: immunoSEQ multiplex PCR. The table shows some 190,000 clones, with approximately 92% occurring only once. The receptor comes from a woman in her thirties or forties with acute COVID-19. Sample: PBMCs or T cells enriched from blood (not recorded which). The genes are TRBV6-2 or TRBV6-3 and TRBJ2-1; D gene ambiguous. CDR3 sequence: CASSTGSTTHEQFF. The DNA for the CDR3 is TGTGCCAGCAGTACCGGGTCCACAACCCATGAGCAGTTCTTC.